A selection of T cell receptor beta chains follows, all from one sample in a study of blood T cell repertoires in COVID-19. The assay was immunoSEQ multiplex PCR, and TCRdb's table has in-frame clones only and misses some. Seen here are roughly 35,000 clones, about 88% observed once, and the top ten hold roughly 10%. Input material: peripheral blood. These receptors were taken from a man aged 60-69 years with active COVID-19. The CDR3 runs from the conserved cysteine through the conserved F or W. D genes are given only for firm matches. Clone size appears in some rows only: once, few, many, or a class for an expanded clone.

j_gene: TRBJ2-5
abundance: NA
d_gene: NA
v_gene: TRBV23-1
CDR3aa: CANSPTAETQYF
CDR3nt: TGCGCCAATTCTCCGACAGCGGAGACCCAGTACTTC

j_gene: TRBJ2-1
abundance: NA
d_gene: NA
v_gene: TRBV7-8
CDR3aa: CASSLGPQGYEQFF
CDR3nt: TGTGCCAGCAGCTTAGGTCCCCAGGGTTATGAGCAGTTCTTC

j_gene: TRBJ1-4
abundance: NA
d_gene: NA
v_gene: TRBV3-1/TRBV3-2
CDR3aa: CASSRAVQGEKLFF
CDR3nt: TGTGCCAGCAGCCGGGCGGTCCAGGGGGAAAAACTGTTTTTT

j_gene: TRBJ2-1
abundance: NA
d_gene: TRBD1
v_gene: TRBV2
CDR3aa: CASRLRQGTSNEQFF
CDR3nt: TGTGCCAGCAGGCTACGACAGGGAACCTCCAATGAGCAGTTCTTC

j_gene: TRBJ2-7
abundance: NA
d_gene: NA
v_gene: TRBV4-1
CDR3aa: CASSDPGALKEQYF
CDR3nt: TGCGCCAGCAGCGATCCAGGGGCCCTGAAGGAGCAGTACTTC

j_gene: TRBJ1-1
abundance: NA
d_gene: TRBD1
v_gene: TRBV5-5
CDR3aa: CASSLEQGGTEAFF
CDR3nt: TGTGCCAGCAGCTTGGAACAGGGGGGCACTGAAGCTTTCTTT

j_gene: TRBJ2-3
abundance: NA
d_gene: TRBD2
v_gene: TRBV6-5
CDR3aa: CASSIAGGQDTQYF
CDR3nt: TGTGCCAGCAGTATAGCGGGAGGGCAGGATACGCAGTATTTT

j_gene: TRBJ2-5
abundance: NA
d_gene: NA
v_gene: TRBV5-1
CDR3aa: CASSLGEAETQYF
CDR3nt: TGCGCCAGCAGCTTGGGCGAGGCAGAGACCCAGTACTTC

j_gene: TRBJ2-7
abundance: NA
d_gene: NA
v_gene: TRBV6-1
CDR3aa: CASSERGRSHEQYF
CDR3nt: TGTGCCAGCAGTGAAAGGGGCAGATCCCACGAGCAGTACTTC

j_gene: TRBJ2-7
abundance: once
d_gene: NA
v_gene: TRBV6-2/TRBV6-3
CDR3aa: CASSLRDGPYEQYF
CDR3nt: TGTGCCAGCAGTTTGCGGGACGGTCCCTACGAGCAGTACTTC

j_gene: TRBJ1-1
abundance: NA
d_gene: NA
v_gene: TRBV27
CDR3aa: CASSLGGWVGNTEAFF
CDR3nt: TGTGCCAGCAGTTTAGGAGGGTGGGTTGGGAACACTGAAGCTTTCTTT

j_gene: TRBJ2-3
abundance: NA
d_gene: NA
v_gene: TRBV7-2
CDR3aa: CASSLQSRFTDTQYF
CDR3nt: TGTGCCAGCAGCTTACAGTCCAGGTTCACAGATACGCAGTATTTT

j_gene: TRBJ1-6
abundance: NA
d_gene: TRBD1
v_gene: TRBV14
CDR3aa: CASSQGQGIGSPLHF
CDR3nt: TGTGCCAGCAGCCAAGGACAGGGAATCGGTTCACCCCTCCACTTT

j_gene: TRBJ2-7
abundance: once
d_gene: TRBD2
v_gene: TRBV13
CDR3aa: CASSPMTSGSMYEQYF
CDR3nt: TGTGCCAGCAGCCCAATGACTAGCGGGAGTATGTACGAGCAGTACTTC

j_gene: TRBJ1-5
abundance: few
d_gene: NA
v_gene: TRBV7-8
CDR3aa: CASSPGVNQPQHF
CDR3nt: TGTGCCAGCAGCCCCGGGGTCAATCAGCCCCAGCATTTT

j_gene: TRBJ1-4
abundance: NA
d_gene: NA
v_gene: TRBV24-1
CDR3aa: CATSDLCGPNEKLFF
CDR3nt: TGTGCCACCAGTGATTTGTGCGGTCCTAATGAAAAACTGTTTTTT

j_gene: TRBJ1-2
abundance: NA
d_gene: TRBD1
v_gene: TRBV5-5
CDR3aa: CASSAVTGGSFYGYTF
CDR3nt: TGTGCCAGCAGCGCGGTAACAGGGGGATCGTTCTATGGCTACACCTTC

j_gene: TRBJ2-7
abundance: NA
d_gene: NA
v_gene: TRBV10-3
CDR3aa: CAISESWQDEQYF
CDR3nt: TGTGCCATCAGTGAGTCATGGCAAGACGAGCAGTACTTC

j_gene: TRBJ1-2
abundance: NA
d_gene: NA
v_gene: TRBV19
CDR3aa: CASSFQGELSGYTF
CDR3nt: TGTGCCAGTAGTTTTCAGGGCGAACTCTCCGGCTACACCTTC

j_gene: TRBJ1-3
abundance: few
d_gene: NA
v_gene: TRBV30
CDR3aa: CAWSDPRRSGNTIYF
CDR3nt: TGTGCCTGGAGTGACCCCCGGAGGTCTGGAAACACCATATATTTT

j_gene: TRBJ2-3
abundance: NA
d_gene: NA
v_gene: TRBV9
CDR3aa: CASSVDTSTDTQYF
CDR3nt: TGTGCCAGCAGCGTCGATACAAGCACAGATACGCAGTATTTT

j_gene: TRBJ1-2
abundance: NA
d_gene: TRBD1
v_gene: TRBV4-1
CDR3aa: CASSSGTEESVYGYTF
CDR3nt: TGCGCCAGCAGCTCCGGGACAGAAGAGTCCGTCTATGGCTACACCTTC

j_gene: TRBJ1-2
abundance: NA
d_gene: NA
v_gene: TRBV6-1
CDR3aa: CASSEAGTGSYGYTF
CDR3nt: TGTGCCAGCAGTGAAGCGGGAACAGGGAGCTATGGCTACACCTTC

j_gene: TRBJ2-3
abundance: NA
d_gene: NA
v_gene: TRBV9
CDR3aa: CASSAEPVSGFTQYF
CDR3nt: TGTGCCAGCAGCGCGGAGCCAGTCAGCGGGTTTACGCAGTATTTT